The 2 T cell receptor beta chains in this list originate from one sample, sequenced in a study of T cells after yellow fever vaccination. Via MiXCR, TCRdb re-called the 5' RACE reads, giving one row per CDR3 protein. The sample has approximately 110,000 distinct CDR3 sequences; 7.4% are singletons. Sequencing used CD4+ T cells sorted from PBMCs, obtained 10 to 11 days after the first yellow fever vaccination. The receptors derive from a man between 18 and 35 years old who received the YFV17D yellow fever vaccine.

This clonotype was counted at least ten times. The V gene is TRBV11-3, the J gene TRBJ2-7; D call uncertain. CDR1 and CDR2 from the germline V gene are SGHNT and YENEEA. The CDR3 runs to 14 residues. Trimming pared 0 bases from V and 3 bases from J, leaving 9 bases between. The CDR3 nucleotides read TGTGCCAGCAGCTTAGAGGGCAGCGACTACGAGCAGTACTTC. Its translation: CASSLEGSDYEQYF.

This clonotype has ten or more counts. V usage is TRBV4-1 and J usage is TRBJ2-3, with TRBD1 identical over 8 bases. Germline loops: CDR1 MGHRA, CDR2 YSYEKL. The CDR3 loop spans 17 amino acids. V was clipped by 0 bases and J by 6 bases; unmatched bases: 11. CDR3 nucleotides: TGCGCCAGCAGCCAAGATCTGAGGGCAGGGGGCTGGGATACGCAGTATTTT. Amino acid sequence: CASSQDLRAGGWDTQYF.